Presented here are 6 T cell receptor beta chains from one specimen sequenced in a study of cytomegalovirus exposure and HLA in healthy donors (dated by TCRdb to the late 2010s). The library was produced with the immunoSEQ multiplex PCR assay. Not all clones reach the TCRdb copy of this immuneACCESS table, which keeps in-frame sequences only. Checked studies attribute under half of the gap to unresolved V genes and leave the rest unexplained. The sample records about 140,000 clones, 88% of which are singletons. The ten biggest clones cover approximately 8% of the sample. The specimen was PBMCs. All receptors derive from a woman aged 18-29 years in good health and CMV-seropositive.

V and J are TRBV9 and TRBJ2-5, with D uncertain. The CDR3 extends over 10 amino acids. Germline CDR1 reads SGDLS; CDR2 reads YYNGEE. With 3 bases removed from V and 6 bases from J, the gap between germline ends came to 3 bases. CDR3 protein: CASSGKTQYF. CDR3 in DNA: TGTGCCAGCAGCGGTAAGACCCAGTACTTC.

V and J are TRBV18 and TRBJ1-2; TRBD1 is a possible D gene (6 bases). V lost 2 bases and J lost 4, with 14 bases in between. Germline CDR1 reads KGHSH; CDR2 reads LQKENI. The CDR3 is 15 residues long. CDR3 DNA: TGTGCCAGCTCACCAGAGGGGACACCTCTCTATGGCTACACCTTC. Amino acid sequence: CASSPEGTPLYGYTF. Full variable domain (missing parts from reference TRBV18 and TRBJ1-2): NAGVMQNPRHLVRRRGQEARLRCSPMKGHSHVYWYRQLPEEGLKFMVYLQKENIIDESGMPKERFSAEFPKEGPSILRIQQVVRGDSAAYFCASSPEGTPLYGYTFGSGTRLTVV.

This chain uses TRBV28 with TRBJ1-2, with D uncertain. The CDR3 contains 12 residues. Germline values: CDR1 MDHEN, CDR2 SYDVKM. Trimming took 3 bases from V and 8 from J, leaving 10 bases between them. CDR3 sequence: CASSFTQAGYTF. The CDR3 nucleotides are TGTGCCAGCAGTTTTACCCAGGCGGGCTACACCTTC.

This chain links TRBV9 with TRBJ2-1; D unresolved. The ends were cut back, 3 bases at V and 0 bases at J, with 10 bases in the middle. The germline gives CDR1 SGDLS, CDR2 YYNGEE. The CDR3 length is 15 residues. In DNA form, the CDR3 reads TGTGCCAGCAGCGACACTATGCGCTCCTACAATGAGCAGTTCTTC. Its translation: CASSDTMRSYNEQFF.

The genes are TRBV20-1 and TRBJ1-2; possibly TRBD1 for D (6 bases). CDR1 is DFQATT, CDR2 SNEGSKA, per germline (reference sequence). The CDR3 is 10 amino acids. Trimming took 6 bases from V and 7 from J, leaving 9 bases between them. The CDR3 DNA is TGCAGTGCAACAGGGCCTGGCTACACCTTC. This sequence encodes CSATGPGYTF.

The CDR3 DNA reads as TGTGCCAGCAGTTCAAGGGGGTCGGTTATCTATGGCTACACCTTC. It is translated as CASSSRGSVIYGYTF. The chain joins TRBV28 to TRBJ1-2, with D possibly being TRBD1 (6 bases). Trimming stripped 4 bases from V and 4 bases from J, with 16 bases between. The germline gives CDR1 MDHEN, CDR2 SYDVKM. This CDR3 region has 15 residues.